The source of this TCR beta chain is a study of cytotoxic CD8 clonotypes in ibrutinib-treated CLL. Whole-study context: Mean productive templates were about 250,000; mean productive rearrangements were roughly 94,000. Regarding the study as a whole: Stable or contracted on treatment, public clonotypes were also uncommon. Timing of sampling differed between sustained-remission and progressing patients.

Turning to this clone: The target antigen is unknown.

Trimming removed 3 bases from V and 1 base from J, with 4 bases in between. The CDR3 spans 13 residues. Looked up from germline, CDR1 is SGHRS and CDR2 is YFSETQ. The planned depth of sequencing spanned 1 in 200,000 to 1 in 1 million T cells. Profiled with immunoSEQ multiplex PCR; TCRdb holds only in-frame clones, not every one. This sample has approximately 350,000 clones, with over 60% found just once. The sample in question was PBMCs, obtained after 36 months of ibrutinib treatment. This chain connects TRBV5-1 to TRBJ2-2; D call uncertain. This receptor was identified in a human donor with chronic lymphocytic leukemia. CDR3 coding DNA: TGCGCCAGCAGCTATGGGAACACCGGGGAGCTGTTTTTT. This sequence encodes CASSYGNTGELFF. Complete variable domain (other parts from reference TRBV5-1 and TRBJ2-2): KAGVTQTPRYLIKTRGQQVTLSCSPISGHRSVSWYQQTPGQGLQFLFEYFSETQRNKGNFPGRFSGRQFSNSRSEMNVSTLELGDSALYLCASSYGNTGELFFGEGSRLTVL.